Listed here are 12 T cell receptor beta chains from one sample, sequenced in a study of blood T cell repertoires in COVID-19. Assay used: immunoSEQ multiplex PCR; TCRdb lists only in-frame clones, some missing. The sample carries fewer than 110,000 clones, around 89% recorded once. What was sequenced was peripheral blood. Source of these receptors: a man aged 50-59 years with active or convalescent COVID-19.

This clone has a handful of counts. V usage is TRBV11-2 and J usage is TRBJ1-4, with D unresolved. V lost 2 bases and J 5 bases, leaving 3 bases between the germline ends. The germline gives CDR1 SGHAT, CDR2 FQNNGV. The CDR3 has 12 residues. CDR3 sequence (DNA): TGTGCCAGCAGCTTACAGAATGAAAAACTGTTTTTT. Amino acids: CASSLQNEKLFF.

The chain links TRBV6-1 to TRBJ2-5, with D possibly TRBD2 on 6 matching bases. This CDR3 contains 15 residues. Germline CDR1 MNHNS, CDR2 SASEGT. Trimming shortened V by 3 bases and J by 2 bases, and 13 bases separated the two germline ends. Here the CDR3 reads CASSEVSGVQETQYF. In nucleotides, the CDR3 is TGTGCCAGCAGTGAGGTCTCGGGAGTGCAAGAGACCCAGTACTTC.

As to this clone: This same CDR3 is encoded by further DNA sequences in the sample. The rearrangement joins TRBV19 to TRBJ2-7, with D possibly TRBD2 on 5 matching bases. CDR1 and CDR2 from the germline V gene are LNHDA and SQIVND (reference sequence). The CDR3 loop spans 14 amino acids. The V end lost 3 bases, the J end lost 2 bases, and 11 bases lay between the germline ends. CDR3 region: CASSIGGGTYEQYF. The CDR3 DNA reads TGTGCCAGTAGTATTGGAGGAGGTACCTACGAGCAGTACTTC.

The chain joins TRBV4-1 to TRBJ2-7; 7 bases agree with TRBD2. After removal of 2 bases from V and 3 bases from J, the junction contained 10 bases not matched to a gene. Germline V gene sequence: CDR1 MGHRA, CDR2 YSYEKL. The CDR3 consists of 16 residues. This CDR3 reads CASSQRPGTIVYEQYF. CDR3 in DNA: TGCGCCAGCAGCCAACGCCCGGGGACTATAGTCTACGAGCAGTACTTC.

This clone has just one count. J is TRBJ1-4 and V is TRBV27; no clear D. Germline values: CDR1 MNHEY, CDR2 SMNVEV (reference sequence). This CDR3 has 12 amino acids. V gave up 3 bases and J gave up 5 bases, with 4 bases separating them. CDR3 DNA sequence: TGTGCCAGCAGTTTCCGGAATGAAAAACTGTTTTTT. Translation gives CASSFRNEKLFF.

V is TRBV29-1 and J is TRBJ2-1; 7 nucleotides agree with TRBD2. The CDR3 covers 15 residues. The germline gives CDR1 SQVTM, CDR2 ANQGSEA. After removal of 7 bases from V and 0 bases from J, the junction contained 9 bases not matched to a gene. The CDR3 protein is CSAPSGSSSYNEQFF. The CDR3 nucleotides are TGCAGCGCCCCTAGCGGTTCCAGCTCCTACAATGAGCAGTTCTTC.

The chain combines TRBV7-7 with TRBJ2-1; 10 bases fit TRBD2. The trim removed 1 base at V and 5 bases at J, leaving 2 bases unmatched. The CDR3 spans 15 residues. The V gene's germline CDR1 is SSHAT and CDR2 FNYEAQ (reference sequence). CDR3 sequence reads: CASSLETSGDNEQFF. The CDR3 DNA sequence: TGTGCCAGCAGCTTAGAAACTAGCGGGGACAATGAGCAGTTCTTC. Based on the CDR3 plus reference TRBV7-7 and TRBJ2-1, the full variable domain is GAGVSQSPRYKVTKRGQDVTLRCDPISSHATLYWYQQALGQGPEFLTYFNYEAQPDKSGLPSDRFSAERPEGSISTLTIQRTEQRDSAMYRCASSLETSGDNEQFFGPGTRLTVL.

In nucleotides, the CDR3 is TGTGCCAGCGGCACGAGAGGCTATGGCTACACCTTC. Translating gives CASGTRGYGYTF. V gene TRBV3-1 (or the pseudogene TRBV3-2) combines with J gene TRBJ1-2; D is ambiguous. Per the germline V gene, CDR1 is LGHDT and CDR2 is YNNKEL (reference sequence). V was cut by 8 bases and J by 4 bases, with 11 bases left in between. The CDR3 consists of 12 residues.

The rearrangement joins TRBV19 to TRBJ1-2, with D maybe TRBD1 (6 bases). The CDR3 is 12 amino acids. The V end lost 4 bases, the J end lost 7 bases, and 10 bases lay between the germline ends. Germline CDR1 reads LNHDA; CDR2 reads SQIVND (reference sequence). The CDR3 loop reads CASSNQGRGYTF. Here the CDR3 DNA reads TGTGCCAGTAGTAACCAGGGGCGTGGCTACACCTTC.

This sequence joins TRBV19 and TRBJ2-5; D unresolved. Germline CDR1 reads LNHDA; CDR2 reads SQIVND (reference sequence). V shed 6 bases and J shed 4 bases, with 6 bases lying between them. This CDR3 is 11 amino acids long. The CDR3 loop reads CASSISETQYF. DNA of the CDR3: TGTGCCAGTAGCATTTCAGAGACCCAGTACTTC. Variable domain in full (rest from reference TRBV19 and TRBJ2-5): DGGITQSPKYLFRKEGQNVTLSCEQNLNHDAMYWYRQDPGQGLRLIYYSQIVNDFQKGDIAEGYSVSREKKESFPLTVTSAQKNPTAFYLCASSISETQYFGPGTRLLVL.

The rearrangement links TRBV6-2 or TRBV6-3 to TRBJ2-2; tentatively, D is TRBD2 (5 bases). The CDR3 consists of 16 residues. Germline V CDR1 and CDR2: MNHEY, SVGEGT. V lost 4 bases to trimming and J lost 0 bases, with 12 bases between them. In DNA, the CDR3 is TGTGCCAGCAGTTTTGACTACAGCTCGAACACCGGGGAGCTGTTTTTT. Amino acid sequence: CASSFDYSSNTGELFF.

The V gene is TRBV27, the J gene TRBJ2-7, with 7 bases aligning to TRBD1. Trimming removed 5 bases from V and 3 bases from J; junction bases left unmatched: 10. The CDR3 extends over 15 amino acids. Germline V gene data show CDR1 as MNHEY and CDR2 as SMNVEV (reference sequence). The DNA for the CDR3 is TGTGCCAGCAGTCACACCGGGACAGACCTCTACGAGCAGTACTTC. The encoded protein is CASSHTGTDLYEQYF.